This passage covers 13 T cell receptor beta chains from one sample sequenced in a study of cytomegalovirus exposure and HLA in healthy donors. 13 Jbeta primers and 60 Vbeta primers were used for the PCR. The method was immunoSEQ multiplex PCR; TCRdb's version includes in-frame clones alone and lacks a portion of them. The sample table sets out around 150,000 clones. Sequencing was performed on PBMCs. The origin of the receptors is a woman aged 55-69 years in good health and CMV-seronegative.

The chain carries TRBV12-5 and TRBJ2-7, with 10 bases that match TRBD2. In germline, CDR1 is LGHNT, CDR2 FRNRAP. The J segment lost 2 bases and the V segment lost 4 bases, leaving 5 bases of the junction unmatched. The CDR3 loop spans 15 amino acids. CDR3 sequence: CASGSGLADTYEQYF. The CDR3 DNA is TGTGCTAGTGGTTCAGGACTAGCGGACACCTACGAGCAGTACTTC.

The chain is built from TRBV5-4 and TRBJ2-3, with 9 nucleotides matching TRBD1. The CDR3 spans 15 residues. The V segment lost 1 base and the J segment 5 bases; nucleotides outside the gene matches: 5. The germline V gene encodes CDR1 SGHNT and CDR2 YYREEE (reference sequence). The CDR3 DNA follows: TGTGCCAGCAGCTTGAACAGGGGGCAAGGAGATACGCAGTATTTT. Amino acids: CASSLNRGQGDTQYF.

CDR3: CASSSGARAVGYTF. CDR3 nucleotides: TGTGCCAGCAGTTCTGGGGCCCGGGCGGTTGGCTACACCTTC. The chain is built from TRBV5-6 and TRBJ1-2, with a possible D match to TRBD1 (5 bases). CDR1 and CDR2 from the germline V gene are SGHDT and YYEEEE. V lost 5 bases, J lost 7 bases, and 18 bases lay in between. The CDR3 contains 14 residues.

The rearrangement uses TRBV6-5 and TRBJ2-6; D gene uncertain. The CDR3 extends over 15 amino acids. Germline V gene data show CDR1 as MNHEY and CDR2 as SVGAGI. V lost 2 bases and J lost 0, with 5 bases in between. CDR3 protein: CASSYADSGANVLTF. CDR3 sequence (DNA): TGTGCCAGCAGTTACGCGGACTCTGGGGCCAACGTCCTGACTTTC.

This chain connects TRBV7-2 to TRBJ1-1; 8 bases fit TRBD1. CDR3 length equals 17 residues. V lost 5 bases, J lost 0 bases, and 11 bases stayed unmatched. Germline V gene data show CDR1 as SGHTA and CDR2 as FQGNSA. CDR3 in amino acids: CASSVPVRGPLNTEAFF. CDR3 in DNA: TGTGCCAGCAGCGTACCAGTCAGGGGGCCCTTGAACACTGAAGCTTTCTTT.

The chain uses TRBV4-1 and TRBJ2-5, with 8 bases that match TRBD2. Per germline, CDR1 MGHRA and CDR2 YSYEKL. V dropped 6 bases and J dropped 5; count of bases not matched to a gene: 11. The CDR3 spans 15 residues. CDR3 sequence reads: CASSSEAGGWETQYF. The CDR3, as DNA: TGCGCCAGCAGTTCCGAGGCGGGGGGCTGGGAGACCCAGTACTTC.

The chain couples TRBV7-9 to TRBJ2-3; no definite D call. This CDR3 is 11 amino acids long. Deletions cut 7 bases from V and 2 bases from J, with 4 bases between. CDR1 and CDR2 from the germline V gene are SEHNR and FQNEAQ (reference sequence). The CDR3 DNA reads TGTGCCAGCACCTCCACAGATACGCAGTATTTT. Its protein is CASTSTDTQYF.

This chain joins TRBV11-2 and TRBJ2-7; 7 bases are shared with TRBD1. J lost 1 base, V lost 0 bases, and 9 bases had no gene match. This CDR3 is built from 17 residues. Germline V gene data show CDR1 as SGHAT and CDR2 as FQNNGV. CDR3 DNA: TGTGCCAGCAGCTTAGATCACCCCACGACAGGGTCCTACGAGCAGTACTTC. Encoded protein: CASSLDHPTTGSYEQYF.

The chain uses TRBV7-9 and TRBJ2-1; 11 bases are a match to TRBD1. The CDR3 loop spans 16 amino acids. CDR1 is SEHNR, CDR2 FQNEAQ, per germline (reference sequence). V shed 3 bases and J 4 bases; nucleotides not matched to a gene: 5. CDR3 DNA sequence: TGTGCCAGCAGCTTTCCCCGGGACAGGGGGTACAATGAGCAGTTCTTC. Protein product: CASSFPRDRGYNEQFF.

The chain links TRBV5-1 to TRBJ1-2, with D perhaps matching TRBD1 (6 bases). Germline CDR1 and CDR2: SGHRS and YFSETQ. Trimming took off 0 bases at V and 4 bases at J, with 10 bases between the two ends. This CDR3 has 14 amino acids. This CDR3 reads CASSLAGVGYGYTF. DNA for the CDR3: TGCGCCAGCAGCTTGGCAGGGGTAGGCTATGGCTACACCTTC.

The chain uses TRBV13 and TRBJ2-7; 8 bases align to TRBD1. Germline V CDR1 and CDR2: PRHDT, FYEKMQ (reference sequence). The CDR3 is made up of 14 amino acids. With 3 bases clipped from V and 5 bases from J, the junction kept 6 bases outside the gene matches. CDR3 in DNA: TGTGCCAGCAGCTTCAGGGGGCGGGCCCACGAGCAGTACTTC. Residues: CASSFRGRAHEQYF.

The genes are TRBV6-5 and TRBJ1-5, with TRBD1 identical over 7 bases. In germline, CDR1 is MNHEY, CDR2 SVGAGI. With V trimmed by 5 bases and J by 0 bases, 4 bases remained unmatched. CDR3 length equals 15 residues. CDR3 nucleotide sequence: TGTGCCAGCAGTCCGACAGGGATTAGCAATCAGCCCCAGCATTTT. Translated, it gives CASSPTGISNQPQHF.

J is TRBJ2-7 and V is TRBV28; 9 bases line up with TRBD2. With V trimmed by 4 bases and J by 6 bases, 1 base remained unmatched. CDR3 length equals 12 residues. Germline CDR1 is MDHEN and CDR2 is SYDVKM. The CDR3 DNA is TGTGCCAGCAGTTCTAGCGGGATCGAGCAGTACTTC. Its protein is CASSSSGIEQYF.